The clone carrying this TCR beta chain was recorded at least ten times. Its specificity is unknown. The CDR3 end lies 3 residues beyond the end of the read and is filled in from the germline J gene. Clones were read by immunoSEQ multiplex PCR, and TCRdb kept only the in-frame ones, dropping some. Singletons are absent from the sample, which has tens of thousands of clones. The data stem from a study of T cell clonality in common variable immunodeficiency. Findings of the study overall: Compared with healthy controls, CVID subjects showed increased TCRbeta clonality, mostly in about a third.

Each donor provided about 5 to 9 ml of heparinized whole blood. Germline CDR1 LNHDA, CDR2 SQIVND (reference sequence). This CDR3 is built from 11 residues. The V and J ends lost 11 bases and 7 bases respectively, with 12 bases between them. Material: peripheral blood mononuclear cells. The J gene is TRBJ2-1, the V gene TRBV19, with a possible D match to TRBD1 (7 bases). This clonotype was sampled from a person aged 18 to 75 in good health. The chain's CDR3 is CASRGANEQFF. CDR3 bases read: TGTGCCTCCAGGGGGGCGAATGAG.